These T cell receptor beta chains were read from a single sample in a study of blood T cell repertoires in COVID-19. Using immunoSEQ multiplex PCR, the repertoire was profiled, and TCRdb retains in-frame clones only, with some absent. Counted here are 55,000 to 70,000 clones, 87% occurring once; the ten biggest clones make up 3.4%. The sample comprised peripheral blood. These receptors were collected from a woman between 50 and 59 years old with COVID-19, enrolled during active disease. CDR3s include the opening cysteine and the closing phenylalanine or tryptophan. Each record gives: CDR3 DNA, CDR3 protein, J gene, clone size, D gene, V gene. D genes are given only for firm matches. Not all rows give a size; the values are once, few, many and, for expanded clones, a class.

CDR3 DNA: TGCGCCAGCAGCCAAGCCCCTCTACTAGACGACTACAATGAGCAGTTCTTC
CDR3 protein: CASSQAPLLDDYNEQFF
J gene: TRBJ2-1
clone size: -
D gene: -
V gene: TRBV4-1

CDR3 DNA: TGTGCCAGCAGTTACTCCGGGACAGGGATCAATCAGCCCCAGCATTTT
CDR3 protein: CASSYSGTGINQPQHF
J gene: TRBJ1-5
clone size: -
D gene: TRBD1
V gene: TRBV6-5

CDR3 DNA: TGTGCCAGTAGTATAGAGGGGACAGGGGCCACAGATACGCAGTATTTT
CDR3 protein: CASSIEGTGATDTQYF
J gene: TRBJ2-3
clone size: -
D gene: TRBD1
V gene: TRBV19

CDR3 DNA: TGTGCCACCAAAGCGGGAGGAGGGTCCTACGAGCAGTACTTC
CDR3 protein: CATKAGGGSYEQYF
J gene: TRBJ2-7
clone size: -
D gene: TRBD2
V gene: TRBV3-1/TRBV3-2

CDR3 DNA: TGTGCCAGCATCGAGGCGGGACAGGGAAAGACCGGGGAGCTGTTTTTT
CDR3 protein: CASIEAGQGKTGELFF
J gene: TRBJ2-2
clone size: -
D gene: TRBD1
V gene: TRBV28

CDR3 DNA: TGTGCCAGCAGTTATGGAGGGGCCGTGAACACTGAAGCTTTCTTT
CDR3 protein: CASSYGGAVNTEAFF
J gene: TRBJ1-1
clone size: -
D gene: -
V gene: TRBV6-5

CDR3 DNA: TGTGCCTGGAGTGCCGGGATTAATCAGCCCCAGCATTTT
CDR3 protein: CAWSAGINQPQHF
J gene: TRBJ1-5
clone size: -
D gene: -
V gene: TRBV30

CDR3 DNA: TGTGCCAGCAGTCTCCTCGGACTAGCGGAAACTTACAATGAGCAGTTCTTC
CDR3 protein: CASSLLGLAETYNEQFF
J gene: TRBJ2-1
clone size: -
D gene: TRBD2
V gene: TRBV6-6

CDR3 DNA: TGTGCCAGCAGCTTAGGGACAGGGGTTAAGAATCAGCCCCAGCATTTT
CDR3 protein: CASSLGTGVKNQPQHF
J gene: TRBJ1-5
clone size: -
D gene: TRBD1
V gene: TRBV7-9

CDR3 DNA: TGTGCCAGCAGCTTAACGTTGGTTAGCTCCTACGAGCAGTACTTC
CDR3 protein: CASSLTLVSSYEQYF
J gene: TRBJ2-7
clone size: -
D gene: -
V gene: TRBV7-9

CDR3 DNA: TGTGCCATCAGTGACGCGCGGGGGAGAGGAACCGGGGAGCTGTTTTTT
CDR3 protein: CAISDARGRGTGELFF
J gene: TRBJ2-2
clone size: once
D gene: TRBD2
V gene: TRBV10-3

CDR3 DNA: TGTGCCAGCAGCCGTCGTGCAGGGTCGAAGTATGGCTACACCTTC
CDR3 protein: CASSRRAGSKYGYTF
J gene: TRBJ1-2
clone size: -
D gene: -
V gene: TRBV3-1/TRBV3-2

CDR3 DNA: TGTGCCTGGAGTGGGGTGGGCGGGAGGACCCACAATGAGCAGTTCTTC
CDR3 protein: CAWSGVGGRTHNEQFF
J gene: TRBJ2-1
clone size: -
D gene: TRBD2
V gene: TRBV30